Shown below are 9 T cell receptor beta chains from a single sample sequenced in a study of pediatric ulcerative colitis. Sequenced by immunoSEQ multiplex PCR; TCRdb stores in-frame clones only, minus some. The sample includes 4,500 to 6,500 clones, over 85% seen only once; the top ten take under 2%. The sequencing input was blood. These receptor sequences come from a girl under 18 who was a control in a study of pediatric ulcerative colitis.

CDR3 bases: TGTGCCAGCAGCTCTCGGCTTGGGACGGACTACGAGCAGTACTTC. It encodes CASSSRLGTDYEQYF. This chain joins TRBV7-6 and TRBJ2-7, with D perhaps being TRBD1 or TRBD2 (5 bases each). From germline, CDR1 is SGHVS and CDR2 FNYEAQ. The CDR3 runs 15 residues. Trimming removed 4 bases at V and 3 bases at J, with 16 bases between.

The CDR3 is CSVGTGNYGYTF. CDR3 nucleotide sequence: TGCAGCGTTGGGACAGGGAACTATGGCTACACCTTC. This chain uses TRBV29-1 with TRBJ1-2; TRBD1 matches 8 bases. The CDR3 length is 12 residues. The V gene end was trimmed by 4 bases and the J gene end by 2 bases; junction bases not matched to a gene: 0. The germline V gene encodes CDR1 SQVTM and CDR2 ANQGSEA.

The V call is TRBV4-2, the J call TRBJ2-6, with 7 nucleotides matching TRBD1. The junction had 3 bases not matched to a gene; V was cut back by 4 bases and J by 0 bases. The V gene's germline CDR1 is LGHNA and CDR2 YNFKEQ. The CDR3 consists of 16 residues. In DNA, the CDR3 is TGTGCCAGCAGCCCGGGACAGAGCTCTGGGGCCAACGTCCTGACTTTC. It translates to CASSPGQSSGANVLTF.

The chain has TRBV6-5 and TRBJ1-3; D not resolved. With 7 bases removed from V and 2 bases from J, the gap between germline ends came to 15 bases. Germline loops: CDR1 MNHEY, CDR2 SVGAGI. The length of the CDR3 is 15 residues. The CDR3 here is CASTSRRHPGNTIYF. The CDR3 nucleotides are TGTGCCAGCACTTCGCGCCGGCATCCTGGAAACACCATATATTTT.

The gene calls are TRBV5-1 and TRBJ2-2; 13 positions match TRBD2. The CDR3 contains 16 residues. J was trimmed by 5 bases and V by 0 bases; bases with no gene match: 1. Germline assignment: CDR1 SGHRS and CDR2 YFSETQ. CDR3: CASSLETSGRTGELFF. The DNA for the CDR3 is TGCGCCAGCAGCTTGGAGACTAGCGGGAGGACCGGGGAGCTGTTTTTT.

This rearrangement joins TRBV27 to TRBJ2-1; 11 nucleotides agree with TRBD2. Germline lookup yields CDR1 MNHEY and CDR2 SMNVEV (reference sequence). The CDR3 contains 19 residues. Trimming cost V 2 bases and J 11 bases; bases outside gene matches: 20. The CDR3 nucleotides read TGTGCCAGCAGTTTAGGAGGGCTAGCGGGAGGAAGGGTTTCTGGTCAGCAGTTCTTC. Translated, it gives CASSLGGLAGGRVSGQQFF.

The chain recombines TRBV28 with TRBJ2-1; 7 bases line up with TRBD2. CDR3 size: 14 residues. Germline V lookup: CDR1 MDHEN, CDR2 SYDVKM. J was trimmed by 5 bases and V by 4 bases; bases with no gene match: 5. Written as DNA, the CDR3 is TGTGCCAGCAGTTCCCTGGGGGGGAACAATGAGCAGTTCTTC. Translation gives CASSSLGGNNEQFF. The variable domain in full, completed from reference TRBV28 and TRBJ2-1, reads DVKVTQSSRYLVKRTGEKVFLECVQDMDHENMFWYRQDPGLGLRLIYFSYDVKMKEKGDIPEGYSVSREKKERFSLILESASTNQTSMYLCASSSLGGNNEQFFGPGTRLTVL.

CDR3 loop: CASSFQGLAGGPANEQFF. CDR3 sequence (DNA): TGTGCCAGCAGTTTTCAAGGACTAGCGGGAGGGCCTGCCAATGAGCAGTTCTTC. The chain links TRBV27 to TRBJ2-1; 15 bases fit TRBD2. The junction had 9 bases not matched to a gene; V was cut back by 3 bases and J by 6 bases. The length of the CDR3 is 18 residues. Germline lookup yields CDR1 MNHEY and CDR2 SMNVEV (reference sequence).

The J gene is TRBJ2-7, the V gene TRBV28, with D perhaps being TRBD1 or TRBD2 (6 bases each). Per germline, CDR1 MDHEN and CDR2 SYDVKM. V was cut by 10 bases and J by 2 bases, with 12 bases left in between. CDR3 length: 12 amino acids. The CDR3 DNA is TGTGCCACCGGGGGCCGAGCCTACGAGCAGTACTTC. Its protein is CATGGRAYEQYF.